This T cell receptor (beta chain) is drawn from a study of cytomegalovirus exposure and HLA in healthy donors. About the study: Among around 200 million T cells, an earlier analysis found roughly 110 million unique TCR beta sequences.

About this clone: Its antigen is as yet unknown.

Unmatched junction bases numbered 9, after V lost 0 bases and J lost 3 bases. The germline V gene has CDR1 LNHNV and CDR2 YYDKDF (reference sequence). The CDR3 loop spans 18 amino acids. Primers for the PCR totalled 60 Vbeta and 13 Jbeta. Assay: immunoSEQ multiplex PCR; the TCRdb copy retains only in-frame clones and omits some. The sample shows fewer than 250,000 clones, around 78% of them seen only once. Study results and limitations: Because they were indistinguishable, some V segments, including TRBV6-2 and TRBV6-3, were excluded.

The chain employs TRBV15 and TRBJ2-1, with 9 positions matching TRBD1. Sequenced material: PBMCs. This sequence was found in a woman aged 25 to 45 in good health and CMV-seropositive. CDR3 nucleotide sequence: TGTGCCACCAGCAGAGATGTTGACGGACAGGGGTACTACAATGAGCAGTTCTTC. Its translation: CATSRDVDGQGYYNEQFF. Drawing the rest from reference TRBV15 and TRBJ2-1, the complete variable domain is DAMVIQNPRYQVTQFGKPVTLSCSQTLNHNVMYWYQQKSSQAPKLLFHYYDKDFNNEADTPDNFQSRRPNTSFCFLDIRSPGLGDTAMYLCATSRDVDGQGYYNEQFFGPGTRLTVL.